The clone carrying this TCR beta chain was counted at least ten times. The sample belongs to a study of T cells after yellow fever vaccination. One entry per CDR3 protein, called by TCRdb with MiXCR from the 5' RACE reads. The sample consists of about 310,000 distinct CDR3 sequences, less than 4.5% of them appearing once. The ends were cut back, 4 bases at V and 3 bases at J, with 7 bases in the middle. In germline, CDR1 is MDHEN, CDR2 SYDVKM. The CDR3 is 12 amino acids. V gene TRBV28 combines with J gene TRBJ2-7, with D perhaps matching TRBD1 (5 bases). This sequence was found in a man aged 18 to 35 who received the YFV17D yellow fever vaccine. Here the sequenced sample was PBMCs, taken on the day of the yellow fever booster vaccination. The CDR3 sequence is CASSSDSYEQYV. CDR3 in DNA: TGTGCCAGCAGTTCAGACAGCTACGAGCAGTACGTC.